This T cell receptor beta chain was sequenced during a study of PD-1 blockade in classical Hodgkin lymphoma. Time point in this sample: cycle 4 day 1 (C4D1), after 5 to 7 weeks of nivolumab. Every patient relapsed after autologous stem cell transplantation, and brentuximab vedotin exposure varied. Assay: immunoSEQ multiplex PCR; the TCRdb copy retains only in-frame clones and omits some. Of some 30,000 clones listed, around 72% are singletons. This clonotype originated in a human donor with classical Hodgkin lymphoma. The material was peripheral blood mononuclear cells (PBMCs), obtained before the fourth cycle of nivolumab.

The CDR3 DNA is TGTGCCAGCAGGCTCGGGAATAATTCACCCCTCCACTTT. Translated: CASRLGNNSPLHF. This chain connects TRBV28 to TRBJ1-6; D gene ambiguous. V shed 6 bases and J shed 5 bases, with 8 bases lying between them. The CDR3 has 13 amino acids. The germline gives CDR1 MDHEN, CDR2 SYDVKM.